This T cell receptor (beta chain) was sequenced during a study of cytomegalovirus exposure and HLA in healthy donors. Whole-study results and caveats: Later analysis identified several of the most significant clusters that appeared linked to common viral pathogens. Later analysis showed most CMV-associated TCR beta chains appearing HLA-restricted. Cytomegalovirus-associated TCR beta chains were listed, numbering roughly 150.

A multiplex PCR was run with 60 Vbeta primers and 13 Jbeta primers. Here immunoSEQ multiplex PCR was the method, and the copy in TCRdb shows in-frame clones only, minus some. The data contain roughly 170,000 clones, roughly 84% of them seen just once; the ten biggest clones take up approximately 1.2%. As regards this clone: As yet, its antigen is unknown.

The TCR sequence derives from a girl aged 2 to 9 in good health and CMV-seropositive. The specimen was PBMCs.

CDR3 region: CASSNRLSTDTQYF. The CDR3, as DNA: TGTGCCAGCAGCAACAGGCTGAGCACAGATACGCAGTATTTT. The V call is TRBV11-2, the J call TRBJ2-3, with D perhaps TRBD1 (5 bases). V shed 5 bases and J shed 0 bases, with 9 bases lying between them. Germline lookup yields CDR1 SGHAT and CDR2 FQNNGV. The CDR3 contains 14 residues.